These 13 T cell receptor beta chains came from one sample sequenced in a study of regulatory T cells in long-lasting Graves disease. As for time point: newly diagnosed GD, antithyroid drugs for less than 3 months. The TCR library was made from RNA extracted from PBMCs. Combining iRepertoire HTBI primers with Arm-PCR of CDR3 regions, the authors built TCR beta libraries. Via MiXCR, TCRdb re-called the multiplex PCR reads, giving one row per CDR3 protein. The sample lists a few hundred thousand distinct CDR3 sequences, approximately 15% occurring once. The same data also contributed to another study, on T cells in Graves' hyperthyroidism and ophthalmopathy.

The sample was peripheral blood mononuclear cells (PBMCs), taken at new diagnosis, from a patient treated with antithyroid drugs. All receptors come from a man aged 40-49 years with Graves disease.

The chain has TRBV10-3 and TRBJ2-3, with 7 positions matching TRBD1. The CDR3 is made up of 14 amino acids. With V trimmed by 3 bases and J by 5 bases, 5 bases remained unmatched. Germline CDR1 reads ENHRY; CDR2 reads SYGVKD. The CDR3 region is CAISDLRTGDTQYF. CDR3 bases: TGTGCCATCAGTGATCTTAGGACAGGAGATACGCAGTATTTT.

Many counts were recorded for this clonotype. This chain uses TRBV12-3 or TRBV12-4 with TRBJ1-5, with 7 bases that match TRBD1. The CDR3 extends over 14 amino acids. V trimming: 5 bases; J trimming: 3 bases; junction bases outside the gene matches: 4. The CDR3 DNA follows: TGTGCCAGCAGTACGGGACAGTTCAATCAGCCCCAGCATTTT. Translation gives CASSTGQFNQPQHF.

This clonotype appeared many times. CDR3 in DNA: TGCAGTGCTAGAGAGACTAACACCGGGGAGCTGTTTTTT. It specifies CSARETNTGELFF. V usage is TRBV20-1 and J usage is TRBJ2-2; D unresolved. Germline values: CDR1 DFQATT, CDR2 SNEGSKA (reference sequence). V shed 0 bases and J shed 2 bases, with 4 bases lying between them. This CDR3 is 13 amino acids long.

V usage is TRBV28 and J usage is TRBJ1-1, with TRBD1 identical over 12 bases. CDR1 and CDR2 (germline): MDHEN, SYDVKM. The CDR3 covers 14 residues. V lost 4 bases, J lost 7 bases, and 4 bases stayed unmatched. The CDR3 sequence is CASSSGQGAGEAFF. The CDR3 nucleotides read TGTGCCAGCAGTTCGGGACAGGGGGCGGGTGAAGCTTTCTTT.

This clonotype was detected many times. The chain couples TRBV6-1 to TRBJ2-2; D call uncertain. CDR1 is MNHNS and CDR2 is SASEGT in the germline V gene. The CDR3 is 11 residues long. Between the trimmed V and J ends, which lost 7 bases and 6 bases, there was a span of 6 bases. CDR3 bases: TGTGCCAGCACTTGGGCCGGGGAGCTGTTTTTT. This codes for CASTWAGELFF.

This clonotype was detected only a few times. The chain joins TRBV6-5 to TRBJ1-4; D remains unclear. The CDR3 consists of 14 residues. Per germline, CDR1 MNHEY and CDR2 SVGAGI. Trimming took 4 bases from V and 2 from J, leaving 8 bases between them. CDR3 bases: TGTGCCAGCAGTTCGAAGGATACTAATGAAAAACTGTTTTTT. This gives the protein CASSSKDTNEKLFF.

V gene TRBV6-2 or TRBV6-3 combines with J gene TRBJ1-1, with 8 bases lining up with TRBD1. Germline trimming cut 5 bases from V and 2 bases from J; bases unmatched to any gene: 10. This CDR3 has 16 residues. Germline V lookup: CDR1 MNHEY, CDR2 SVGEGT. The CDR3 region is CASSERRQGQNTEAFF. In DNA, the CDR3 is TGTGCCAGCAGTGAAAGGAGACAGGGGCAAAACACTGAAGCTTTCTTT.

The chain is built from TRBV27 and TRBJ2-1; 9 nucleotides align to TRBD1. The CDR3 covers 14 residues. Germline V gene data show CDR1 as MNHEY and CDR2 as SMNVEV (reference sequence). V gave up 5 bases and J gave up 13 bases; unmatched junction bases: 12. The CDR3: CASSTRDRVDIQFF. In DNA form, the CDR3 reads TGTGCCAGCAGTACTAGGGACAGGGTCGACATACAGTTCTTC.

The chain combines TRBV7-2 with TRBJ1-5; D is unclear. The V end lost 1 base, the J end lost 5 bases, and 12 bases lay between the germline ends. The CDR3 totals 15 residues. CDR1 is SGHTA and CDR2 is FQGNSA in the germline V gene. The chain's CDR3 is CASSLGGDPYQPQHF. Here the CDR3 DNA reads TGTGCCAGCAGCTTAGGGGGTGACCCTTATCAGCCCCAGCATTTT. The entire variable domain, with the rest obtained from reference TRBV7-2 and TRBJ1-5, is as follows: GAGVSQSPSNKVTEKGKDVELRCDPISGHTALYWYRQSLGQGLEFLIYFQGNSAPDKSGLPSDRFSAERTGGSVSTLTIQRTQQEDSAVYLCASSLGGDPYQPQHFGDGTRLSIL.

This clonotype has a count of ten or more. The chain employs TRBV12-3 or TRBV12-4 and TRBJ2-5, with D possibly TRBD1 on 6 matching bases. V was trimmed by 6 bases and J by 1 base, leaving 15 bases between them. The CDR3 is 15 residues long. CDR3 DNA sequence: TGTGCCAGCAGCCCGGGATGGGGGCCCCAAGAGACCCAGTACTTC. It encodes CASSPGWGPQETQYF.

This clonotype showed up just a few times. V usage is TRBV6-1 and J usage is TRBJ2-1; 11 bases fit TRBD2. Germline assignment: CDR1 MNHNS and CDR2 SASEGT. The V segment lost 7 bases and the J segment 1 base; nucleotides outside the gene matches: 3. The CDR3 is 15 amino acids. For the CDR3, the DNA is TGTGCCAGCAAAAGACTAGCGGGGTCCTACAATGAGCAGTTCTTC. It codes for CASKRLAGSYNEQFF.

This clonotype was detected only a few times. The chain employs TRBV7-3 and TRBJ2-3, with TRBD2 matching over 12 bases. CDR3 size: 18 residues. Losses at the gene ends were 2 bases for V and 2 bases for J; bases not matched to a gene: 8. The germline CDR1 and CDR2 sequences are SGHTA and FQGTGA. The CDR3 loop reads CASSLDGLAGLDTDTQYF. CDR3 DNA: TGTGCCAGCAGCTTAGACGGACTAGCGGGACTGGACACAGATACGCAGTATTTT. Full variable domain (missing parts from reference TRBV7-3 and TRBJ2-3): GAGVSQTPSNKVTEKGKYVELRCDPISGHTALYWYRQSLGQGPEFLIYFQGTGAADDSGLPNDRFFAVRPEGSVSTLKIQRTERGDSAVYLCASSLDGLAGLDTDTQYFGPGTRLTVL.

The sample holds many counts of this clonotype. The DNA for the CDR3 is TGTGCCAGCATCAAACCGGGGCTGGACTATGGCTACACCTTC. Translating gives CASIKPGLDYGYTF. The chain recombines TRBV28 with TRBJ1-2, with D perhaps TRBD1 (5 bases). V dropped 7 bases and J dropped 3 bases, with 15 bases sitting between them. Germline-derived CDR1 and CDR2 are MDHEN and SYDVKM. The CDR3 contains 14 residues.